This is a list of T cell receptor beta chains from one sample in a study of T-cell memory formation after mild COVID-19. MiXCR was run by TCRdb on the 5' RACE reads, yielding one entry per CDR3 protein. The sample includes roughly 610,000 distinct CDR3 sequences, roughly 17% of them seen just once. Material for sequencing was PBMCs or a T cell subset sorted from them (not recorded which). The source is an adult woman who had mild COVID-19 (a few samples of this study predate the infection). Cell type and time point are not known. Each CDR3 is given with its conserved first and last residue. A D gene is named only where the DNA matches it firmly. Not all rows give a size; the values are once, few, many and, for expanded clones, a class.

clone_size j_call d_call v_call cdr3_aa cdr3_nt
few TRBJ1-5 - TRBV3-1 CASSQRFLGGQPQHF TGTGCCAGCAGCCAAAGGTTCCTAGGGGGTCAGCCCCAGCATTTT
few TRBJ2-2 - TRBV12-3/TRBV12-4 CASSLLAITGELFF TGTGCCAGCAGTTTACTTGCCATAACCGGGGAGCTGTTTTTT
- TRBJ2-1 TRBD1 TRBV5-1 CASMSGTGGYNEQFF TGCGCCAGCATGTCCGGGACAGGGGGCTACAATGAGCAGTTCTTC
- TRBJ2-7 - TRBV4-1 CASSQGGGSHEQYF TGCGCCAGCAGCCAAGGCGGAGGGTCCCACGAGCAGTACTTC
few TRBJ1-2 TRBD1 TRBV7-9 CASSLIRDRGHGYTF TGTGCCAGCAGCTTAATTAGGGACAGGGGGCACGGCTACACCTTC
- TRBJ2-7 - TRBV7-6 CASSLGLTGTAIYEQYF TGTGCCAGCAGCTTAGGCCTTACCGGGACTGCCATCTACGAGCAGTACTTC
few TRBJ2-7 - TRBV7-8 CASSWESKGSNYEQYF TGTGCCAGCAGCTGGGAGAGTAAGGGGTCGAACTACGAGCAGTACTTC
few TRBJ1-1 TRBD1 TRBV19 CASSIKGTGVTEAFF TGTGCCAGTAGTATAAAGGGGACAGGGGTGACTGAAGCTTTCTTT
few TRBJ2-3 TRBD2 TRBV27 CASSTSGWIDTQYF TGTGCCAGCAGTACTAGCGGGTGGATAGATACGCAGTATTTT
few TRBJ1-1 TRBD1 TRBV29-1 CSVAYRGRNTEAFF TGCAGCGTCGCGTACAGGGGCAGGAACACTGAAGCTTTCTTT
- TRBJ2-3 - TRBV15 CATSRGQGADTDTQYF TGTGCCACCAGCAGAGGCCAGGGAGCAGACACAGATACGCAGTATTTT
few TRBJ2-3 TRBD2 TRBV3-1 CASSLEVAGGRDTQYF TGTGCCAGCAGCCTGGAAGTGGCGGGGGGCCGAGATACGCAGTATTTT
many TRBJ1-1 - TRBV6-5 CASNEVRTNTEAFF TGTGCCAGCAACGAAGTTAGGACGAACACTGAAGCTTTCTTT
- TRBJ2-2 - TRBV3-1 CASSQDEGWTGELFF TGTGCCAGCAGCCAAGATGAGGGTTGGACCGGGGAGCTGTTTTTT
- TRBJ1-1 TRBD1 TRBV24-1 CATSDRGRSTEAFF TGTGCCACCAGTGACAGGGGGCGTAGCACTGAAGCTTTCTTT
few TRBJ1-1 - TRBV12-3/TRBV12-4 CASRPSQPNTEAFF TGTGCCAGCAGGCCCAGTCAACCGAACACTGAAGCTTTCTTT